This entry concerns a single T cell receptor (beta chain). This clonotype occurred many times. Its antigen target is currently unknown. Base quality data are lacking; no much larger clone is found one base away. The CDR1 and CDR2 encoded by the germline V gene are ENHRY and SYGVKD. Taken from cysteine to phenylalanine, the CDR3 has 16 residues. The only DNA kept is the CDR3, 48 bases in frame from the first base. V and J are truncated by 3 bases and 1 base respectively, leaving an intervening sequence of 12 bases. The record originates from a study of T-cell reconstitution after alpha-beta-depleted transplantation in children (dated by TCRdb to the mid-2010s). With respect to the entire study: Using TCR repertoire profiling, the study followed T-cell immune reconstitution in a quantitative way in children after TCRalphabeta/CD19-depleted allogeneic hematopoietic cell transplantation.

Library preparation employed PCR. The listed sequencing device is Illumina HiSeq 2500. Molecular barcoding was employed in the preparation of TCR libraries, with unique molecular identifiers being used to normalize TCRbeta repertoire quantification. Starting from the raw public reads, TCRdb applied fastp trimming at Q25, assembled clones with MiXCR and retained in-frame beta chains. Entries are consolidated by CDR3 protein sequence, retaining the most common genes and DNA. A total of 200,000 to 300,000 distinct CDR3 sequences appear in this sample, around 7.5% of them only once. 6.3% of the sample belongs to the ten largest clones. Broader findings and caveats from the paper: The apparently early alphabetaT-cell count recovery about two months after transplant was reportedly dependent on only several hundred rapidly expanded clones derived from non-depleted graft cells. Over the following months the frequencies of hyperexpanded clones went down, and after one year T-cell counts and TCRbeta diversity were mostly credited to newly produced T cells. In some patients, the high TCRbeta diversity seen at day 60 was put down to recipient T cells and intrathymic progenitors that had survived conditioning.

The treatment or condition label for this specimen denotes: allogeneic hematopoietic cell transplantation with graft depleted of TCRalphabeta T cells and CD19 B cells. The transplant recipients were children given TCRalphabeta/CD19-depleted allogeneic hematopoietic cell grafts. The chain uses TRBV10-3 and TRBJ2-2; the D segment could be TRBD2, given 6 matching bases. Sequences were derived from PBMCs, mostly from graft donor cells, sampled 180 days after TCRalphabeta/CD19-depleted stem cell transplant. This TCR came from a male patient aged 10 to 17 who had a stem cell transplant for acute lymphoblastic leukemia, so the T cells may come from the graft donor. At the DNA level, the sequence is TGTGCCATCAGTGATATCGGGAGCCAGAACACCGGGGAGCTGTTTTTT. Its product reads: CAISDIGSQNTGELFF.